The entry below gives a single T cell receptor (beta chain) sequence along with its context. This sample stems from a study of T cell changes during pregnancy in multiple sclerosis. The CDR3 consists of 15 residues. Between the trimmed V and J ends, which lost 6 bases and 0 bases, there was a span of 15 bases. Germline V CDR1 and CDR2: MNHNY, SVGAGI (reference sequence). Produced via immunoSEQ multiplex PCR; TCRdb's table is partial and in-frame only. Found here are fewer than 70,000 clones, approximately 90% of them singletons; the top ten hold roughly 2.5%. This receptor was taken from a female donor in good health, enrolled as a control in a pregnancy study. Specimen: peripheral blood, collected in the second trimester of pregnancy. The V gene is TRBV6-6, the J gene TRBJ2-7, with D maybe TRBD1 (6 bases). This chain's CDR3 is CASSPTIRGSYEQYF. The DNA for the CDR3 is TGTGCCAGCAGCCCGACCATCAGGGGCTCCTACGAGCAGTACTTC.